The T cell receptor beta chain under discussion was sequenced for a study of cytomegalovirus exposure and HLA in healthy donors. Researchers ran the PCR with 60 Vbeta and 13 Jbeta primers. Sequencing used immunoSEQ multiplex PCR; TCRdb keeps in-frame clones, though not all of them. The record lists about 120,000 clones, of which the ten most abundant hold 6.8%. V dropped 2 bases and J dropped 4; count of bases not matched to a gene: 5. CDR3 length equals 16 residues. CDR1 MDHEN and CDR2 SYDVKM come from the germline V gene. Overall study findings and caveats: Rarity marked most TCR sequences, yet some public TCRs occurred in many donors. A prior analysis recorded that most TCR beta V segments were productive about 90% or about 30% of the time. Reports showed the classifier diagnosing cytomegalovirus status with high specificity and sensitivity.

Turning to this clone: The antigen is not known.

Sequencing was performed on PBMCs. The receptor was derived from a man between 35 and 55 years old in good health and CMV-seropositive. The chain joins TRBV28 to TRBJ1-2, with TRBD1 matching 12 bases. This CDR3 is CASSLMGQGAGYGYTF. The CDR3 DNA reads TGTGCCAGCAGTTTAATGGGACAGGGGGCTGGCTATGGCTACACCTTC.